One and the same sample provided the 20 T cell receptor beta chains below, sequenced in a study of shared clonotypes between healthy human individuals. The data were produced by immunoSEQ multiplex PCR, yet TCRdb's version contains in-frame clones alone and is incomplete. The data show some 2.1 million clones, 85% to 95% seen once. Sequencing input: naive CD4+ T cells sorted from blood. The subset here: CD45RA+ positively selected. These receptors all come from a man between 18 and 29 years old in good health.

The chain carries TRBV5-6 and TRBJ2-1; TRBD2 aligns across 11 bases. Per germline, CDR1 SGHDT and CDR2 YYEEEE. This CDR3 is built from 14 residues. Unmatched junction bases numbered 4, after V lost 2 bases and J lost 9 bases. CDR3 coding DNA: TGTGCCAGCAGCTTTAGCGGGGGGGCGCGTGAGCAGTTCTTC. This gives the protein CASSFSGGAREQFF.

V is TRBV5-1 and J is TRBJ2-3; D might be TRBD1 or TRBD2, each matching 6 bases. CDR1 and CDR2 (germline): SGHRS, YFSETQ. CDR3 length equals 17 residues. V lost 4 bases, J lost 4 bases, and 22 bases lay in between. CDR3 loop: CASSPSTGAVQADTQYF. CDR3 in DNA: TGCGCCAGCAGCCCATCCACGGGGGCAGTGCAAGCAGATACGCAGTATTTT. Drawing the rest from reference TRBV5-1 and TRBJ2-3, the complete variable domain is KAGVTQTPRYLIKTRGQQVTLSCSPISGHRSVSWYQQTPGQGLQFLFEYFSETQRNKGNFPGRFSGRQFSNSRSEMNVSTLELGDSALYLCASSPSTGAVQADTQYFGPGTRLTVL.

This clone has just one count. The chain joins TRBV10-1 to TRBJ2-2; 9 bases map to TRBD1. Germline V gene data show CDR1 as WNHNN and CDR2 as SYGVQD (reference sequence). The V and J ends lost 5 bases and 6 bases, in that order; junction bases with no gene match: 4. CDR3 size: 14 residues. CDR3 sequence: CASSTTGGPGELFF. The DNA for the CDR3 is TGCGCCAGCAGTACGACAGGGGGACCCGGGGAGCTGTTTTTT.

The V and J genes are TRBV10-3 and TRBJ1-5; D is ambiguous. Germline CDR1 and CDR2: ENHRY and SYGVKD. The CDR3 has 15 residues. V was shortened by 2 bases and J by 6 bases, with 14 bases between the two germline ends. The CDR3 nucleotides are TGTGCCATCAGTGAGGGCCCGATTATCACTCAGCCCCAGCATTTT. Translated, it gives CAISEGPIITQPQHF.

The chain carries TRBV28 and TRBJ2-7, with 7 bases matching TRBD1. Germline lookup yields CDR1 MDHEN and CDR2 SYDVKM. V lost 2 bases, J lost 1 base, and 8 bases stayed unmatched. CDR3 size: 16 residues. Written as DNA, the CDR3 is TGTGCCAGCAGTTTAGGTAGGACAGGTGGGTCCTACGAGCAGTACTTC. This sequence encodes CASSLGRTGGSYEQYF.

In regard to this clone: The same CDR3 is also encoded by other DNA sequences in this sample. CDR3 sequence reads: CASSSGQGQETQYF. The CDR3 coding sequence is TGTGCCAGTAGTAGTGGACAGGGACAAGAGACCCAGTACTTC. V usage is TRBV19 and J usage is TRBJ2-5, with TRBD1 identical over 8 bases. The CDR3 contains 14 residues. The V gene end was trimmed by 4 bases and the J gene end by 2 bases; junction bases not matched to a gene: 3. The germline gives CDR1 LNHDA, CDR2 SQIVND (reference sequence).

J is TRBJ1-2 and V is TRBV25-1; D ambiguous. Per the germline V gene, CDR1 is MGHDK and CDR2 is SYGVNS. Trimming took off 5 bases at V and 4 bases at J, with 17 bases between the two ends. This CDR3 region has 15 residues. The CDR3: CASSREVLGGYGYTF. The CDR3 nucleotides read TGTGCCAGCAGTAGGGAGGTTCTAGGCGGCTATGGCTACACCTTC.

The CDR3 reads CASSEGRVKDSPLHF. CDR3 sequence (DNA): TGTGCCAGCAGTGAGGGCAGGGTAAAGGATTCACCCCTCCACTTT. V is TRBV6-1 and J is TRBJ1-6, with D perhaps matching TRBD1 (5 bases). CDR3 length: 15 residues. CDR1 is MNHNS and CDR2 is SASEGT in the germline V gene. V gave up 3 bases and J gave up 8 bases, with 14 bases separating them.

Notes on this clone: Possible read error: a much larger clone is one base away. In DNA, the CDR3 is TGTGCCAGCAGCGGGACAGGGCTGAACACTGAAGCTTTCTTT. It is translated as CASSGTGLNTEAFF. The genes are TRBV6-5 and TRBJ1-1; 9 nucleotides match TRBD1. This CDR3 is built from 14 residues. Losses at the gene ends were 6 bases for V and 0 bases for J; bases not matched to a gene: 2. Germline loops: CDR1 MNHEY, CDR2 SVGAGI.

V usage is TRBV7-2 and J usage is TRBJ2-7; no firm D call. CDR3 length: 13 residues. In germline, CDR1 is SGHTA, CDR2 FQGNSA. The V and J ends lost 0 bases and 3 bases respectively, with 6 bases between them. The CDR3 DNA reads as TGTGCCAGCAGCTTAGCAGCAGTCTACGAGCAGTACTTC. It translates to CASSLAAVYEQYF.

The V gene is TRBV5-1, the J gene TRBJ1-3; 7 bases agree with TRBD1. CDR3 length: 16 amino acids. Looked up from germline, CDR1 is SGHRS and CDR2 is YFSETQ. V was pared by 4 bases and J by 0 bases, with 7 bases of the junction left unmatched. The CDR3: CASSRAGTDSGNTIYF. The CDR3 nucleotides read TGCGCCAGCAGCAGAGCCGGGACAGACTCTGGAAACACCATATATTTT.

The sample holds one count of this clone. The V call is TRBV5-6, the J call TRBJ2-6; D may be TRBD1 (7 bases). This CDR3 region has 18 residues. V was shortened by 2 bases and J by 0 bases, with 15 bases between the two germline ends. Germline lookup yields CDR1 SGHDT and CDR2 YYEEEE. CDR3 sequence reads: CASSFTAGGLSGANVLTF. The CDR3, as DNA: TGTGCCAGCAGCTTCACGGCAGGGGGACTCTCTGGGGCCAACGTCCTGACTTTC.

This rearrangement joins TRBV6-5 to TRBJ2-3, with D possibly being TRBD2 (6 bases). V lost 6 bases, J lost 5 bases, and 15 bases lay in between. CDR1 MNHEY and CDR2 SVGAGI come from the germline V gene. The CDR3 contains 14 residues. The CDR3, as DNA: TGTGCCAGCAGGTCTTGGCGGGATGGAGATACGCAGTATTTT. It encodes CASRSWRDGDTQYF.

The chain links TRBV10-3 to TRBJ1-1, with a weak D call TRBD1 (5 bases). Germline V gene lookup returns CDR1 ENHRY and CDR2 SYGVKD. Trimming took off 6 bases at V and 1 base at J, with 9 bases between the two ends. The CDR3 sequence is 13 residues long. CDR3 DNA sequence: TGTGCCATCAGCCGACAGCAGAACACTGAAGCTTTCTTT. Residues: CAISRQQNTEAFF.

This clone showed up just once. The junction and the germline gene differ at one end; a read error may be behind it. The gene calls are TRBV6-5 and TRBJ1-6; no reliable D call. The germline V gene encodes CDR1 MNHEY and CDR2 SVGAGI. The CDR3 contains 13 residues. This CDR3 is CASGPRNNSPLHF. The CDR3 DNA follows: TGTGCCAGCGGCCCTAGGAATAACTCACCCCTCCACTTT.

V usage is TRBV5-8 and J usage is TRBJ2-7; a weak D match, TRBD1 (6 bases). CDR1 and CDR2 from the germline V gene are SGHTS and YDEGEE. The CDR3 is made up of 11 amino acids. Trimming stripped 7 bases from V and 3 bases from J, with 8 bases between. CDR3 nucleotides: TGTGCCAGCCCGACAGGCTACGAGCAGTACTTC. This translates into CASPTGYEQYF.

The chain links TRBV21-1 to TRBJ2-5; the table names TRBD2, a call not compared with the DNA. TRBV21-1 is listed as a pseudogene. This CDR3 is built from 15 residues. CDR3 amino acids: CASSKDGPKRRTQYF. CDR3 in DNA: TGTGCCAGCAGCAAAGATGGCCCGAAAAGGAGGACCCAGTACTTC.

The CDR3 nucleotides read TGTGCCAGCAGTAAACAACAGGGGCTAGCAGAGACCCAGTACTTC. This translates into CASSKQQGLAETQYF. J is TRBJ2-5 and V is TRBV2; 7 bases are a match to TRBD1. The germline gives CDR1 SNHLY, CDR2 FYNNEI. Trimming cost V 5 bases and J 4 bases; bases outside gene matches: 10. The CDR3 totals 15 residues.

The V and J genes are TRBV5-4 and TRBJ2-3; D remains unclear. Trimming pared 1 base from V and 7 bases from J, leaving 10 bases between. Germline values: CDR1 SGHNT, CDR2 YYREEE (reference sequence). This CDR3 comprises 13 residues. This CDR3 is CASSLTKTNTQYF. In nucleotides, the CDR3 is TGTGCCAGCAGCTTGACCAAAACGAATACGCAGTATTTT.

The genes are TRBV25-1 and TRBJ2-5; the D is unclear. The CDR3 is made up of 15 amino acids. Germline V lookup: CDR1 MGHDK, CDR2 SYGVNS. The germline V and J ends were trimmed by 3 bases and 1 base, with 12 bases remaining between them. The CDR3 DNA reads as TGTGCCAGCAGTGATATGACCAAGGGCCAAGAGACCCAGTACTTC. Protein product: CASSDMTKGQETQYF. Full variable domain (missing parts from reference TRBV25-1 and TRBJ2-5): EADIYQTPRYLVIGTGKKITLECSQTMGHDKMYWYQQDPGMELHLIHYSYGVNSTEKGDLSSESTVSRIRTEHFPLTLESARPSHTSQYLCASSDMTKGQETQYFGPGTRLLVL.